This TCR beta chain was retrieved from a study of shared clonotypes between healthy human individuals. Method: immunoSEQ multiplex PCR; TCRdb's copy keeps in-frame clones and lacks some. This table holds approximately 350,000 clones, about 96% found once. The V gene's germline CDR1 is SGHRS and CDR2 YFSETQ. Trimming cost V 5 bases and J 0 bases, with 11 bases left between them. This CDR3 has 15 residues. The sample comprised memory CD8+ T cells sorted from blood. Subset indicated: CD45RO+ cells pooled with CCR7-negative TemRA cells. This TCR derives from a man aged 25-45 years in good health. The chain employs TRBV5-1 and TRBJ2-2; D is possibly TRBD2 (6 bases). The DNA for the CDR3 is TGCGCCAGCAGGGCAACGGGAGCGAACACCGGGGAGCTGTTTTTT. Its protein product is CASRATGANTGELFF.